This T cell receptor (beta chain) was identified during a study of shared clonotypes between healthy human individuals. Findings and limits, study-wide: Richness estimates generally favored naive over memory subsets. Roughly 4.7% was the fraction of naive CD4 clonotypes found shared across several donors.

Donors had no recently reported acute infections or vaccinations and were HIV-negative. At least ten counts were recorded for this clone. No antigen is known for it. Here immunoSEQ multiplex PCR was the method, and the copy in TCRdb shows in-frame clones only, minus some. Of 780,000 or so clones listed, roughly two thirds were seen once; the top ten hold about 1.7%. The germline V and J ends were trimmed by 6 bases and 5 bases, with 11 bases remaining between them. The CDR3 extends over 12 amino acids. CDR1 and CDR2 from the germline V gene are MNHNY and SVGAGI (reference sequence). The receptor comes from a woman aged 25 to 45 in good health. The sequencing sample was made of memory CD4+ T cells sorted from blood. Subset defined: CD45RA-negative fraction. The rearrangement uses TRBV6-6 and TRBJ2-7; D unresolved. CDR3 in amino acids: CASSHGRDEQYF. The CDR3 DNA reads as TGTGCCAGCAGCCACGGACGGGACGAGCAGTACTTC.